Described below is a single T cell receptor beta chain sequence and its context. This sample stems from a study of cytomegalovirus exposure and HLA in healthy donors. 60 Vbeta and 13 Jbeta primers were used in PCR. In the original workflow: Unique TCR beta chains totaled some 80 million in a later count, with about 11 million of them shared. TCRdb's copy holds only in-frame clones and misses some; the assay was immunoSEQ multiplex PCR. V, J and clone size are those of that table, while D and trimming were read from the DNA. The table has tens of thousands of clones, around 66% seen once; the top ten hold just under 5%. With 1 base removed from V and 6 bases from J, the gap between germline ends came to 17 bases. CDR3 length: 15 residues. Germline V CDR1 and CDR2: SGHRS, YFSETQ.

The chain is built from TRBV5-1 and TRBJ2-7, with D possibly matching TRBD2 (5 bases). The clonotype comes from a man aged 60-69 years in good health and CMV-seropositive. Sequenced sample: PBMCs. The CDR3 protein is CASSLWVARGGEQYF. CDR3 bases: TGCGCCAGCAGCTTGTGGGTCGCCCGGGGTGGCGAGCAGTACTTC.